This TCR beta chain was sequenced during a study of CD8+ T cells in alopecia areata. The overall study: Treatment comprised oral tofacitinib, 5 to 10 mg twice daily, in treated patients. General study points: Researchers report lesional scalp, most notably alopecia totalis/universalis, outstripped normal scalp in clonality. Scalp data also include sequences from resident alphabeta T cells of normal skin.

Concerning this clone itself: Antigen: not known. Other DNA variants within this sample encode the same CDR3.

Trimming stripped 5 bases from V and 3 bases from J, with 5 bases between. Germline V gives CDR1 SEHNR, CDR2 FQNEAQ (reference sequence). The CDR3 consists of 11 residues. Lesional scalp tissue (obtained by punch biopsy) and peripheral blood were collected from alopecia areata patients. RNA extraction and reverse transcription yielded cDNA as sequencing template. Clones were sequenced by immunoSEQ multiplex PCR, and TCRdb holds only the in-frame ones, with some missing. The data contain under 250,000 clones, 57% of them singletons. This clonotype was obtained from a human donor with alopecia areata. The sample in question was CD4+ T cells sorted from blood, obtained at week 0. The chain is built from TRBV7-9 and TRBJ2-7; no reliable D call. In DNA, the CDR3 is TGTGCCAGCAGCCTGAACTACGAGCAGTACTTC. It is translated as CASSLNYEQYF. The whole variable domain, remainder taken from reference TRBV7-9 and TRBJ2-7, is DTGVSQNPRHKITKRGQNVTFRCDPISEHNRLYWYRQTLGQGPEFLTYFQNEAQLEKSRLLSDRFSAERPKGSFSTLEIQRTEQGDSAMYLCASSLNYEQYFGPGTRLTVT.